These T cell receptor beta chains were read from a single sample in a study of human CD8 memory T cell subsets. TCRdb re-called the 5' RACE reads and catalogs CDR3 proteins one per entry, DNA excluded. The sample totals more than 5,500 distinct CDR3 sequences. Material for sequencing was CD8+ stem-like memory T cells (TSCM and TCM) sorted from PBMCs. Receptors were obtained from a human donor in good health. CDR3s include the opening cysteine and the closing phenylalanine or tryptophan. The size of a clone is reported for some rows only, either as once, few or many, or as a class for expanded clones.

size	V	J	CDR3
medium-sized	TRBV29-1	TRBJ1-2	CSVHNVNDRSGGYTF
-	TRBV6-6	TRBJ2-7	CASSFEREGLYEQYF
-	TRBV5-6	TRBJ2-2	CASSFGTGELFF
-	TRBV4-1	TRBJ1-2	CASSPRQGPPYGYTF
-	TRBV27	TRBJ2-7	CASSSLAGSSYEQYF
-	TRBV3-1	TRBJ2-7	CASSQKASGIYEQYF
-	TRBV4-1	TRBJ1-1	CASSQDPPPGTEAFF
-	TRBV19	TRBJ2-4	CASRAGINIQYF
-	TRBV2	TRBJ2-5	CASGVRTGQETQYF
-	TRBV5-4	TRBJ2-5	CASSLIYGETQYF
medium-sized	TRBV28	TRBJ1-4	CASSSGTVGGGLFF
-	TRBV28	TRBJ2-5	CASSRTSGIDGETQYF
medium-sized	TRBV28	TRBJ2-5	CASSLGQGGTQYF
medium-sized	TRBV18	TRBJ1-6	CASSGQGENNSPLHF
-	TRBV20-1	TRBJ2-4	CSAWEGQREGKNIQYF
-	TRBV10-3	TRBJ2-7	CAIKPDSSYEQYF
-	TRBV14	TRBJ2-7	CASSHNRIEQYF
-	TRBV5-1	TRBJ2-3	CASSLHSFTDTQYF
-	TRBV29-1	TRBJ2-1	CSVDGREGLGIGSEQFF
-	TRBV9	TRBJ1-1	CASSVGDLTEAFF
-	TRBV24-1	TRBJ2-1	CATSSGLAVPSYNEQFF
-	TRBV11-2	TRBJ2-7	CASSLAAVNYEQYF
-	TRBV19	TRBJ2-7	CASSTLGGAYEQYF
-	TRBV12-5	TRBJ2-2	CASAPSSDTPGELFF
-	TRBV9	TRBJ2-1	CARVREAIEQFF
-	TRBV29-1	TRBJ1-2	CSVETNYGYTF
-	TRBV28	TRBJ2-1	CASSLGLAGVGNEQFF
-	TRBV2	TRBJ2-5	CASRASGAAETQYF
-	TRBV7-9	TRBJ1-2	CASSADNYGYTF
medium-sized	TRBV29-1	TRBJ2-1	CSVEDPETGATNEQFF
-	TRBV9	TRBJ1-1	CASSVGASGAFF
medium-sized	TRBV7-2	TRBJ2-1	CASSNQQTPYNEQFF
large	TRBV5-6	TRBJ2-7	CASSLARVRYEQYF
-	TRBV6-2/TRBV6-3	TRBJ2-2	CASSYLGGELFF
-	TRBV7-9	TRBJ2-7	CASSLRRGGSDEQYF
-	TRBV29-1	TRBJ2-7	CSVEVGQGTTYEQYF
-	TRBV4-1	TRBJ2-7	CASSLGVEGEQYF
-	TRBV7-2	TRBJ2-3	CASSLALEGITQYF
-	TRBV7-2	TRBJ2-3	CASSLVARTDTQYF
-	TRBV7-8	TRBJ2-5	CASSLGDRGPRRETQYF
-	TRBV21-1	TRBJ1-2	CASSTQRTSCGYTF
-	TRBV19	TRBJ2-2	CASSRDGPSAGELFF
-	TRBV7-9	TRBJ2-7	CASSPRGTRSSYEQYF
-	TRBV29-1	TRBJ2-1	CSVETDPGNEQFF
-	TRBV6-5	TRBJ2-5	CASSERTRGAEETQYF
-	TRBV28	TRBJ2-7	CASSSHRESGLEQYF
-	TRBV5-5	TRBJ2-7	CASSLGVASDLEQYF
medium-sized	TRBV29-1	TRBJ2-7	CSVVQGTYEQYF